These 24 T cell receptor beta chains were all obtained from the same sample, sequenced in a study of pediatric ulcerative colitis. Sequenced by immunoSEQ multiplex PCR; TCRdb stores in-frame clones only, minus some. The sample yields more than 15,000 clones, about three quarters seen once. Rectal tissue came from one to two pinch biopsies taken at colonoscopy. The sequencing sample was made of gut tissue. Receptors were obtained from a girl aged 10 to 17 with moderate ulcerative colitis.

The chain is built from TRBV19 and TRBJ2-7, with 7 bases matching TRBD1. This CDR3 has 15 residues. From germline, CDR1 is LNHDA and CDR2 SQIVND (reference sequence). V trimming: 3 bases; J trimming: 3 bases; junction bases outside the gene matches: 8. The chain's CDR3 is CASSMRTGLLYEQYF. The CDR3 coding sequence is TGTGCCAGTAGTATGAGGACAGGTCTTCTCTACGAGCAGTACTTC.

The chain joins TRBV5-1 to TRBJ2-1; TRBD2 agrees at 7 bases. Per germline, CDR1 SGHRS and CDR2 YFSETQ. Losses at the gene ends were 2 bases for V and 4 bases for J; bases not matched to a gene: 6. CDR3 length equals 15 residues. The CDR3 DNA reads TGCGCCAGCAGCTTCAGCGGGGAGAAGTACAATGAGCAGTTCTTC. Translated, it gives CASSFSGEKYNEQFF.

The gene calls are TRBV7-9 and TRBJ1-2; the D gene is possibly TRBD1 (5 bases). Germline values: CDR1 SEHNR, CDR2 FQNEAQ (reference sequence). V was cut by 4 bases and J by 7 bases, with 13 bases left in between. This CDR3 has 13 residues. CDR3 DNA sequence: TGTGCCAGCAGCTCGTCCGGGACGGCTGGCTACACCTTC. Protein product: CASSSSGTAGYTF.

On this clone: An end of the junction does not agree with germline; a read error may underlie this. This chain connects TRBV2 to TRBJ1-3; D is ambiguous. This CDR3 spans 14 amino acids. CDR1 and CDR2 (germline): SNHLY, FYNNEI. In DNA form, the CDR3 reads TGTGCCAGCAGGGAAGGAGGTTCCGGAAACACCATATATTTT. Translating it yields CASREGGSGNTIYF.

V usage is TRBV5-5 and J usage is TRBJ2-7, with D perhaps matching TRBD1 (6 bases). Germline CDR1 is SGHKS and CDR2 is YYEKEE (reference sequence). There are 13 residues in the CDR3. Trimming shortened V by 6 bases and J by 3 bases, and 13 bases separated the two germline ends. The CDR3 protein is CASTPGDHYEQYF. The CDR3 DNA sequence: TGTGCCAGCACCCCAGGGGACCACTACGAGCAGTACTTC.

The J gene is TRBJ2-3, the V gene TRBV6-4, with TRBD2 matching 10 bases. Germline lookup yields CDR1 MRHNA and CDR2 SNTAGT. The CDR3 sequence is 16 residues long. J was trimmed by 0 bases and V by 0 bases; bases with no gene match: 0. This CDR3 reads CASSDSTSGSTDTQYF. CDR3 in DNA: TGTGCCAGCAGTGACTCGACTAGCGGGAGCACAGATACGCAGTATTTT.

The gene calls are TRBV19 and TRBJ1-5; D not resolved. Germline-derived CDR1 and CDR2 are LNHDA and SQIVND (reference sequence). V lost 3 bases and J 6 bases, leaving 6 bases between the germline ends. The CDR3 extends over 12 amino acids. In DNA, the CDR3 is TGTGCCAGTAGTATGGGAAGTCAGCCCCAGCATTTT. It codes for CASSMGSQPQHF.

The genes are TRBV23-1 and TRBJ2-1; unclear D gene. TRBV23-1 is reported as an ORF; its role is uncertain. The germline V and J ends were trimmed by 1 base and 5 bases, with 9 bases remaining between them. The CDR3 covers 14 residues. CDR3 region: CASSQWLGNNEQFF. The CDR3 DNA is TGCGCCAGCAGTCAATGGTTGGGAAACAATGAGCAGTTCTTC.

The chain employs TRBV28 and TRBJ1-2; D is undetermined. Trimming removed 5 bases from V and 5 bases from J, with 12 bases in between. CDR1 and CDR2 from the germline V gene are MDHEN and SYDVKM. The CDR3 is 13 amino acids. The CDR3 region has the DNA TGTGCCAGCAGTACCCCTCCAGTTTATGGCTACACCTTC. Its protein product is CASSTPPVYGYTF.

Here the CDR3 DNA reads TGTGCCAGCAGCTTGACTCTCTTAGCTGAAGCTTTCTTT. Translation: CASSLTLLAEAFF. This sequence joins TRBV5-4 and TRBJ1-1; the D is unclear. The germline V gene encodes CDR1 SGHNT and CDR2 YYREEE (reference sequence). Deletions cut 1 base from V and 6 bases from J, with 10 bases between. CDR3 length: 13 amino acids.

This clone appeared once. The chain recombines TRBV5-4 with TRBJ1-1, with D possibly being TRBD1 (5 bases). Looked up from germline, CDR1 is SGHNT and CDR2 is YYREEE (reference sequence). Between the trimmed V and J ends, which lost 0 bases and 2 bases, there was a span of 11 bases. The CDR3 contains 15 residues. The CDR3 DNA is TGTGCCAGCAGCTTGGCAAGGACAACCAACACTGAAGCTTTCTTT. Its protein product is CASSLARTTNTEAFF.

CDR3 sequence reads: CASSVDLMNTEAFF. The CDR3 coding sequence is TGTGCCAGCAGCGTAGACCTGATGAACACTGAAGCTTTCTTT. V and J are TRBV9 and TRBJ1-1; D call uncertain. The CDR3 covers 14 residues. In germline, CDR1 is SGDLS, CDR2 YYNGEE. V was cut by 0 bases and J by 0 bases, with 6 bases left in between.

This chain links TRBV7-9 with TRBJ1-5, with D hard to call. This CDR3 is built from 15 residues. V lost 0 bases and J lost 7, with 13 bases in between. The germline V gene has CDR1 SEHNR and CDR2 FQNEAQ (reference sequence). CDR3 in DNA: TGTGCCAGCAGCTTAGCGGGCCTTCACGGGCAGCCCCAGCATTTT. As protein: CASSLAGLHGQPQHF.

This chain joins TRBV7-9 and TRBJ1-1; D gene uncertain. The CDR3 length is 15 residues. Trimming pared 5 bases from V and 0 bases from J, leaving 13 bases between. Germline V gene data show CDR1 as SEHNR and CDR2 as FQNEAQ (reference sequence). The CDR3 nucleotides read TGTGCCAGCAGCCCCTTTTCCGGGATGAACACTGAAGCTTTCTTT. Amino acid sequence: CASSPFSGMNTEAFF.

This chain uses TRBV6-5 with TRBJ2-7; 8 positions match TRBD1. There are 14 residues in the CDR3. Germline trimming cut 8 bases from V and 7 bases from J; bases unmatched to any gene: 13. CDR1 MNHEY and CDR2 SVGAGI come from the germline V gene. CDR3 in amino acids: CASVPFQGAREQYF. The CDR3 region has the DNA TGTGCCAGCGTACCGTTTCAGGGGGCGCGGGAGCAGTACTTC.

The rearrangement links TRBV27 to TRBJ2-7, with 8 positions matching TRBD1. CDR3 length: 14 residues. Trimming at V came to 6 bases and at J to 3 bases, leaving 7 bases not matched to a gene. Germline V gives CDR1 MNHEY, CDR2 SMNVEV (reference sequence). DNA of the CDR3: TGTGCCAGCAGCCTCCGGGACAGGAGCTACGAGCAGTACTTC. It translates to CASSLRDRSYEQYF.

This chain links TRBV6-5 with TRBJ1-6; D not certain. Germline assignment: CDR1 MNHEY and CDR2 SVGAGI. V was clipped by 5 bases and J by 7 bases, with 6 bases between them. The CDR3 consists of 12 residues. In DNA form, the CDR3 reads TGTGCCAGCAGTAGGAGCAATTCACCCCTCCACTTT. This translates into CASSRSNSPLHF.

The rearrangement uses TRBV15 and TRBJ2-1; D is uncertain. Germline V gives CDR1 LNHNV, CDR2 YYDKDF (reference sequence). V lost 0 bases to trimming and J lost 4 bases, with 10 bases between them. The CDR3 has 15 residues. The CDR3 here is CATSRDPAPYNEQFF. The CDR3 bases are TGTGCCACCAGCAGAGATCCAGCGCCTTACAATGAGCAGTTCTTC.

The chain links TRBV18 to TRBJ2-3; 9 positions match TRBD2. The V and J ends lost 1 base and 4 bases, in that order; junction bases with no gene match: 15. This CDR3 is 19 amino acids long. Germline-derived CDR1 and CDR2 are KGHSH and LQKENI. The CDR3 loop is CASSPLPREGQFRPDTQYF. The CDR3, as DNA: TGTGCCAGCTCACCACTGCCGCGGGAGGGCCAGTTCAGGCCAGATACGCAGTATTTT.

This clone was detected only once. V and J are TRBV11-2 and TRBJ1-1, with 8 bases aligning to TRBD1. Germline loops: CDR1 SGHAT, CDR2 FQNNGV. This CDR3 contains 15 residues. J gave up 3 bases and V 3 bases, and 6 bases lay outside the gene matches. DNA of the CDR3: TGTGCCAGCAGCTTCCAGGGGGCCTCAGACACTGAAGCTTTCTTT. It specifies CASSFQGASDTEAFF.

The chain uses TRBV7-3 and TRBJ2-3, with 7 bases fitting TRBD2. V gave up 6 bases and J gave up 1 base; unmatched junction bases: 16. This CDR3 comprises 18 residues. In germline, CDR1 is SGHTA, CDR2 FQGTGA. The DNA for the CDR3 is TGTGCCAGCAGTTCTCTCGGGAGGCTCACCACGGGCACAGATACGCAGTATTTT. Amino acid sequence: CASSSLGRLTTGTDTQYF.

There are a few counts of this clone. This chain joins TRBV19 and TRBJ2-1; 8 nucleotides line up with TRBD1. With 1 base clipped from V and 7 bases from J, the junction kept 9 bases outside the gene matches. CDR3 length equals 16 residues. Per the germline V gene, CDR1 is LNHDA and CDR2 is SQIVND (reference sequence). CDR3 protein: CASSIVSQGARNEQFF. The CDR3 region has the DNA TGTGCCAGTAGTATAGTAAGTCAGGGGGCGCGGAATGAGCAGTTCTTC.

The V call is TRBV10-3, the J call TRBJ1-2; D might be TRBD1 (6 bases). Germline V lookup: CDR1 ENHRY, CDR2 SYGVKD. V lost 6 bases and J 8 bases, leaving 22 bases between the germline ends. This CDR3 spans 15 amino acids. This chain's CDR3 is CAIRLRQAVEWGYTF. For the CDR3, the DNA is TGTGCCATCAGATTAAGACAGGCCGTAGAATGGGGCTACACCTTC.

This chain uses TRBV27 with TRBJ1-1; 7 nucleotides match TRBD1. There are 14 residues in the CDR3. The V gene end was trimmed by 6 bases and the J gene end by 9 bases; junction bases not matched to a gene: 13. In germline, CDR1 is MNHEY, CDR2 SMNVEV (reference sequence). The DNA of the CDR3 is TGTGCCAGCAGCACCAGACAGGGCGGGAGAAAAGCTTTCTTT. This sequence encodes CASSTRQGGRKAFF.